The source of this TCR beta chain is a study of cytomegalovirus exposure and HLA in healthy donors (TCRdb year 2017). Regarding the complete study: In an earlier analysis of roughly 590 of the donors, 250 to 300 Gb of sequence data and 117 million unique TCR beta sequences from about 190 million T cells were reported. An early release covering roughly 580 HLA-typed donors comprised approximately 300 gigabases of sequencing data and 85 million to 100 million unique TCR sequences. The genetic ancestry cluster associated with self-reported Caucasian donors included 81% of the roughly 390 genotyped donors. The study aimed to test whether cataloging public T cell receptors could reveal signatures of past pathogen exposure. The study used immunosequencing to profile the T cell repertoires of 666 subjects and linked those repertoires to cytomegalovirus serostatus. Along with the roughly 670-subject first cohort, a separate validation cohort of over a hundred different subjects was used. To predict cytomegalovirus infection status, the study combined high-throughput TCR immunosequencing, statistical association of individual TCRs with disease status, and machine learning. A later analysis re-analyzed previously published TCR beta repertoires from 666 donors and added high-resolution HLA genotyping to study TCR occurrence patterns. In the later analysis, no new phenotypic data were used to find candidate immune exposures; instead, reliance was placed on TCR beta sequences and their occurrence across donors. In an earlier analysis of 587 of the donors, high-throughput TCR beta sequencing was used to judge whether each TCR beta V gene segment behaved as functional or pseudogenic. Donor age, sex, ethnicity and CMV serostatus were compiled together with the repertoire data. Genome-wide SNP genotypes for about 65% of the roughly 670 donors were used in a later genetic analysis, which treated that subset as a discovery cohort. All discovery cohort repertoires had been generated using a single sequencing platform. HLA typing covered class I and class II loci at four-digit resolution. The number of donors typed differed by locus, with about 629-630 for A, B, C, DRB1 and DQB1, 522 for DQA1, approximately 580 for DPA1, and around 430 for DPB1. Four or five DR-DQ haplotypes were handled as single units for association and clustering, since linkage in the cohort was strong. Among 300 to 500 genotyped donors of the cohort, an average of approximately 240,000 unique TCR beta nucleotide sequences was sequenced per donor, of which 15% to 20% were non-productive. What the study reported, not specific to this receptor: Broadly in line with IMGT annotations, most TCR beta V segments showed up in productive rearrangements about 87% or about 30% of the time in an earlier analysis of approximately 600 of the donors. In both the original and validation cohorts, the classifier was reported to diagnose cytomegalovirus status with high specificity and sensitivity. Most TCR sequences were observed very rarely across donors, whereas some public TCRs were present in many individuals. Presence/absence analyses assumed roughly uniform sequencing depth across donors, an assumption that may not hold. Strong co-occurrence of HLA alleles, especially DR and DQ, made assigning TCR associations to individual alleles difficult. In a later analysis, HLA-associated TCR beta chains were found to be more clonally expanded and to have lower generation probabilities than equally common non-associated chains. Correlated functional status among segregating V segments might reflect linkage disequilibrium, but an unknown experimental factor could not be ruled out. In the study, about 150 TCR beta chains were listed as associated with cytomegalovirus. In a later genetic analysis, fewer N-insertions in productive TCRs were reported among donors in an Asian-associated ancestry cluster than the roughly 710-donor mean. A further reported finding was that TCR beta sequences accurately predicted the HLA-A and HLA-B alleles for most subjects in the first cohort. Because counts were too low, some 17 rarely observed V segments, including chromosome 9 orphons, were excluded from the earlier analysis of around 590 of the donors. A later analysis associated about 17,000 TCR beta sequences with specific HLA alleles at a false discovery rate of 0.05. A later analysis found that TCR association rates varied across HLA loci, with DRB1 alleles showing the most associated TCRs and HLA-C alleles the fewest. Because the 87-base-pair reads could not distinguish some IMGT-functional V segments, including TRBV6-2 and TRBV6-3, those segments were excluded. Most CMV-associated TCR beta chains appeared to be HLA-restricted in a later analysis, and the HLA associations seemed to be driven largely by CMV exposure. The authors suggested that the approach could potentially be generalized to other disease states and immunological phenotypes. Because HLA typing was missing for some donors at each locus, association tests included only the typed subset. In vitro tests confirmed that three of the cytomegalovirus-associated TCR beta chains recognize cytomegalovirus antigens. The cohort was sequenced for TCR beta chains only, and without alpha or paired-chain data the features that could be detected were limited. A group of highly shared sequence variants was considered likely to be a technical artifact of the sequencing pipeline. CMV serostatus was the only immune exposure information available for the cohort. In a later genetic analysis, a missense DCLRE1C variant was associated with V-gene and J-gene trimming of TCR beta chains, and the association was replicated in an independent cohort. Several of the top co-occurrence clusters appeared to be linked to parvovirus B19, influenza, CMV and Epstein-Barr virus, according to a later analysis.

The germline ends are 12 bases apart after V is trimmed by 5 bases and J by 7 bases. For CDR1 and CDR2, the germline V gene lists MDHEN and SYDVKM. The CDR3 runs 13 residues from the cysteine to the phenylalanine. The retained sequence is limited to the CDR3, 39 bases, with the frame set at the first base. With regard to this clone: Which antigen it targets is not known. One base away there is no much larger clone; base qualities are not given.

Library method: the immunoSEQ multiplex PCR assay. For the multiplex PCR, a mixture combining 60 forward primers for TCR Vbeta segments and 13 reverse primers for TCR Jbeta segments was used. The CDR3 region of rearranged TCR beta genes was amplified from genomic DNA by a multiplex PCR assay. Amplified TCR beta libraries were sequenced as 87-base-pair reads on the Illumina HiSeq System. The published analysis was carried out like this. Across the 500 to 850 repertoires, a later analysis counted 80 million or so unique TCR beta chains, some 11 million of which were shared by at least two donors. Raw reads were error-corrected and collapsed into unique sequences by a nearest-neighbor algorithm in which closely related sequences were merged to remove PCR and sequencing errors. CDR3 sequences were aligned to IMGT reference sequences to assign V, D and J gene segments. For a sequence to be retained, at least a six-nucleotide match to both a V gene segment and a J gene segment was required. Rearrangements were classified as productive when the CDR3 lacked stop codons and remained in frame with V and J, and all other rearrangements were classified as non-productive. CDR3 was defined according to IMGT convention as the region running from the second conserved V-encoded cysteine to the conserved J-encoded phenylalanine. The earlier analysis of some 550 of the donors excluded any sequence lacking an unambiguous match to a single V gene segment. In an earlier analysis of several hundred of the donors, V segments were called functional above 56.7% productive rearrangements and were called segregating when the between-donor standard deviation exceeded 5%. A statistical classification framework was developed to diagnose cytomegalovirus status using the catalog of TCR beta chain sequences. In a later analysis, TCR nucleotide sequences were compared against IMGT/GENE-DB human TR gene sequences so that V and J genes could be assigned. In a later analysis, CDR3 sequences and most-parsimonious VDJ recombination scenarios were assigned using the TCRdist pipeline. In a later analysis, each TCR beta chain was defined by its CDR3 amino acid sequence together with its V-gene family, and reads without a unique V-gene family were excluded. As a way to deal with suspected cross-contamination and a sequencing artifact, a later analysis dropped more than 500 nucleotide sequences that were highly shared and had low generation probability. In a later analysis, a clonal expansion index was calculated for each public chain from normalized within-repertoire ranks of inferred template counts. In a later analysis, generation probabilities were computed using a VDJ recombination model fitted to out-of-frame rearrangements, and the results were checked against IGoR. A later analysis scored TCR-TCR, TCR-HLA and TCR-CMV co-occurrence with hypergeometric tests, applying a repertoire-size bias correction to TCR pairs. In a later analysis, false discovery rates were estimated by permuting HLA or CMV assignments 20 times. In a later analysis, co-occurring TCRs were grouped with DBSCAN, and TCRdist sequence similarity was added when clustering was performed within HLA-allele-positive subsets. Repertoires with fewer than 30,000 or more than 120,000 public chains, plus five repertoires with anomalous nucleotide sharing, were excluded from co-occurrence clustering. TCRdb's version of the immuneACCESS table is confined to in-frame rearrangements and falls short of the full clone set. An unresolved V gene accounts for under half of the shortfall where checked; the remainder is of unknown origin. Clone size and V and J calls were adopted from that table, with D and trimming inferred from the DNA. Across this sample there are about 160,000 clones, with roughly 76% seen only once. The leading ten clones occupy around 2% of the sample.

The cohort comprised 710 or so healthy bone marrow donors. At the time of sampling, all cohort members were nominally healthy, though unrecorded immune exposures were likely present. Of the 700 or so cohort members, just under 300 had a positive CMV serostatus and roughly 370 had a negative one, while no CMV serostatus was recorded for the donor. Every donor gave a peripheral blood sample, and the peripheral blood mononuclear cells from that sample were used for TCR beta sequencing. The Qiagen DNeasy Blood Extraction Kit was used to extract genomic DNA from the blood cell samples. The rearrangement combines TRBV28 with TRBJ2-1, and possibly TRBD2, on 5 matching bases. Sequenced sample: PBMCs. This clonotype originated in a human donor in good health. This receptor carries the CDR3 CASSPPSLNEQFF. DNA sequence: TGTGCCAGCAGTCCCCCTAGCTTGAATGAGCAGTTCTTC. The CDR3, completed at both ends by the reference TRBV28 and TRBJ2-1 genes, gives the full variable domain DVKVTQSSRYLVKRTGEKVFLECVQDMDHENMFWYRQDPGLGLRLIYFSYDVKMKEKGDIPEGYSVSREKKERFSLILESASTNQTSMYLCASSPPSLNEQFFGPGTRLTVL.